Listed here are 20 T cell receptor beta chains from one sample, sequenced in a study of cytomegalovirus exposure and HLA in healthy donors. The protocol was immunoSEQ multiplex PCR, while the TCRdb copy is restricted to in-frame clones and leaves out a portion. The sample includes 110,000 or so clones, more than 85% of them seen just once. Input material: PBMCs. These receptors all stem from a man aged 18 to 29 in good health and CMV-seropositive.

This chain joins TRBV4-3 and TRBJ2-7; weak D call: TRBD2 (6 bases). This CDR3 comprises 16 residues. The germline V and J ends were trimmed by 2 bases and 5 bases, with 19 bases remaining between them. Germline CDR1 is LGHNA and CDR2 is YSLEER. CDR3 protein: CASSQYFAGLDNEQYF. CDR3 nucleotides: TGCGCCAGCAGCCAATACTTCGCGGGGTTGGACAACGAGCAGTACTTC.

This rearrangement joins TRBV5-1 to TRBJ2-7, with D perhaps matching TRBD1 (5 bases). Trimming left V 3 bases short and J 0 bases short, with 10 bases between. Germline CDR1 SGHRS, CDR2 YFSETQ. The CDR3 runs to 14 residues. This chain's CDR3 is CASSSNRFSYEQYF. In DNA form, the CDR3 reads TGCGCCAGCAGCTCCAACAGGTTCTCCTACGAGCAGTACTTC.

This chain joins TRBV7-9 and TRBJ1-1; tentatively, D is TRBD1 (6 bases). Germline CDR1 is SEHNR and CDR2 is FQNEAQ (reference sequence). CDR3 length: 15 amino acids. Trimming cost V 7 bases and J 1 base, with 16 bases left between them. The CDR3 DNA follows: TGTGCCAGCAACTCCCCGGTGGGGGCGAACACTGAAGCTTTCTTT. Protein product: CASNSPVGANTEAFF.

The chain uses TRBV5-6 and TRBJ2-7; TRBD1 aligns across 9 bases. The CDR3 runs 12 residues. Trimming at V came to 5 bases and at J to 4 bases, leaving 1 base not matched to a gene. CDR1 and CDR2 from the germline V gene are SGHDT and YYEEEE. As DNA, the CDR3 is TGTGCCAGCAGGGACAGGGGTTACGAGCAGTACTTC. It codes for CASRDRGYEQYF.

V usage is TRBV27 and J usage is TRBJ2-3; D is unresolved. V dropped 6 bases and J dropped 2 bases, with 12 bases sitting between them. Germline CDR1 is MNHEY and CDR2 is SMNVEV (reference sequence). The length of the CDR3 is 14 residues. For the CDR3, the DNA is TGTGCCAGCAGAGGTTTGACTTCCACAGATACGCAGTATTTT. It translates to CASRGLTSTDTQYF.

This clone has just one count. The V gene is TRBV5-1, the J gene TRBJ2-2; weak D call: TRBD2 (6 bases). The V and J ends lost 0 bases and 2 bases respectively, with 11 bases between them. CDR1 and CDR2 (germline): SGHRS, YFSETQ. The length of the CDR3 is 16 residues. As DNA, the CDR3 is TGCGCCAGCAGCTTGGCGGGACTTATAAACACCGGGGAGCTGTTTTTT. It codes for CASSLAGLINTGELFF.

V gene TRBV13 combines with J gene TRBJ2-7, with 7 bases fitting TRBD1. CDR3 size: 15 residues. Germline V gene lookup returns CDR1 PRHDT and CDR2 FYEKMQ (reference sequence). V shed 3 bases and J 1 base; nucleotides not matched to a gene: 6. The CDR3 sequence is CASSFFSRGSYEQYF. In DNA, the CDR3 is TGTGCCAGCAGCTTTTTTTCCAGGGGGTCCTACGAGCAGTACTTC.

The chain recombines TRBV5-1 with TRBJ2-3; perhaps TRBD2 as D (6 bases). There are 15 residues in the CDR3. Germline V lookup: CDR1 SGHRS, CDR2 YFSETQ. The V and J ends lost 1 base and 2 bases respectively, with 11 bases between them. The CDR3 sequence is CASSLTRGPTDTQYF. CDR3 sequence (DNA): TGCGCCAGCAGCTTGACGCGGGGACCCACAGATACGCAGTATTTT.

The rearrangement links TRBV7-2 to TRBJ1-1; D perhaps matches TRBD1 (5 bases). CDR3 length equals 15 residues. Germline-derived CDR1 and CDR2 are SGHTA and FQGNSA. V lost 5 bases and J lost 5, with 18 bases in between. CDR3 nucleotide sequence: TGTGCCAGCAGCCCAGCCCGGGGGTGGAGAACTGAAGCTTTCTTT. It encodes CASSPARGWRTEAFF.

This clone was detected once. V gene TRBV7-9 combines with J gene TRBJ1-2; D is possibly TRBD1 (6 bases). Germline V gives CDR1 SEHNR, CDR2 FQNEAQ (reference sequence). The length of the CDR3 is 13 residues. With 5 bases removed from V and 1 base from J, the gap between germline ends came to 8 bases. DNA for the CDR3: TGTGCCAGCAGCCTACAGGGTAACTATGGCTACACCTTC. Its protein is CASSLQGNYGYTF. Filled out from reference TRBV7-9 and TRBJ1-2, the complete variable domain reads DTGVSQNPRHKITKRGQNVTFRCDPISEHNRLYWYRQTLGQGPEFLTYFQNEAQLEKSRLLSDRFSAERPKGSFSTLEIQRTEQGDSAMYLCASSLQGNYGYTFGSGTRLTVV.

The rearrangement uses TRBV7-6 and TRBJ2-5, with 8 bases that match TRBD2. The CDR3 spans 16 residues. Germline trimming cut 0 bases from V and 0 bases from J; bases unmatched to any gene: 3. Germline lookup yields CDR1 SGHVS and CDR2 FNYEAQ. This chain's CDR3 is CASSLAAGVYQETQYF. The CDR3 DNA reads as TGTGCCAGCAGCTTAGCAGCGGGGGTTTACCAAGAGACCCAGTACTTC.

This clone was seen once. V and J are TRBV7-9 and TRBJ1-2, with 7 positions matching TRBD1. The CDR3 has 14 amino acids. Losses at the gene ends were 5 bases for V and 2 bases for J; bases not matched to a gene: 5. Germline CDR1 reads SEHNR; CDR2 reads FQNEAQ (reference sequence). The CDR3 loop reads CASSPGQSNYGYTF. DNA for the CDR3: TGTGCCAGCAGCCCGGGACAGTCCAACTATGGCTACACCTTC.

This clone was detected only once. The chain is built from TRBV10-3 and TRBJ2-5; TRBD1 agrees at 9 bases. V shed 4 bases and J 4 bases; nucleotides not matched to a gene: 7. Germline CDR1 reads ENHRY; CDR2 reads SYGVKD. The CDR3 is 15 amino acids. The DNA of the CDR3 is TGTGCCATCAGTGCGATACAGGGGGCTACAGAGACCCAGTACTTC. Amino acids: CAISAIQGATETQYF.

The CDR3 DNA reads TGTGCCAGCAGTAGCAGGGGGCGGGGACCAGATACGCAGTATTTT. Protein sequence: CASSSRGRGPDTQYF. The chain recombines TRBV27 with TRBJ2-3; 8 nucleotides align to TRBD1. V lost 5 bases and J lost 4; bases outside the gene matches: 8. This CDR3 is built from 15 residues. Germline V gives CDR1 MNHEY, CDR2 SMNVEV (reference sequence).

The V and J genes are TRBV15 and TRBJ2-3; D gene unclear. CDR3 length: 13 residues. Germline V gene data show CDR1 as LNHNV and CDR2 as YYDKDF (reference sequence). V was shortened by 3 bases and J by 1 base, with 5 bases between the two germline ends. The CDR3 nucleotides read TGTGCCACCAGCAGTAAGCGCACAGATACGCAGTATTTT. Protein sequence: CATSSKRTDTQYF.

The chain links TRBV2 to TRBJ1-2, with 7 bases fitting TRBD1. The germline gives CDR1 SNHLY, CDR2 FYNNEI. There are 14 residues in the CDR3. With V trimmed by 4 bases and J by 8 bases, 10 bases remained unmatched. DNA of the CDR3: TGTGCCAGCAGTGGACGACAGGGAATTGGCGGCTACACCTTC. Translation gives CASSGRQGIGGYTF.

V gene TRBV19 combines with J gene TRBJ2-1; TRBD1 is a possible D gene (6 bases). The ends were cut back, 3 bases at V and 6 bases at J, with 15 bases in the middle. The CDR3 is 15 amino acids. Germline lookup yields CDR1 LNHDA and CDR2 SQIVND (reference sequence). The CDR3: CASSIDRYQFNEQFF. In nucleotides, the CDR3 is TGTGCCAGTAGTATCGACAGGTACCAATTCAATGAGCAGTTCTTC.

The chain joins TRBV28 to TRBJ2-7; 7 nucleotides match TRBD1. With V trimmed by 6 bases and J by 2 bases, 13 bases remained unmatched. CDR3 length equals 16 residues. Germline CDR1 is MDHEN and CDR2 is SYDVKM. The CDR3 sequence: CASRPRQGGLAYEQYF. As DNA, the CDR3 is TGTGCCAGCAGGCCAAGACAGGGCGGTTTGGCCTACGAGCAGTACTTC.

This clone was seen only once. The chain couples TRBV5-1 to TRBJ1-1, with unresolved D. The ends were cut back, 3 bases at V and 2 bases at J, with 17 bases in the middle. Germline CDR1 SGHRS, CDR2 YFSETQ. The CDR3 spans 16 residues. CDR3 residues: CASSSRSPGINTEAFF. The CDR3 nucleotides are TGCGCCAGCAGCTCCAGGAGTCCGGGGATTAACACTGAAGCTTTCTTT. Variable domain in full (rest from reference TRBV5-1 and TRBJ1-1): KAGVTQTPRYLIKTRGQQVTLSCSPISGHRSVSWYQQTPGQGLQFLFEYFSETQRNKGNFPGRFSGRQFSNSRSEMNVSTLELGDSALYLCASSSRSPGINTEAFFGQGTRLTVV.

The genes are TRBV7-2 and TRBJ2-2; 8 nucleotides agree with TRBD2. This CDR3 has 12 residues. Losses at the gene ends were 2 bases for V and 17 bases for J; bases not matched to a gene: 7. Germline assignment: CDR1 SGHTA and CDR2 FQGNSA. DNA for the CDR3: TGTGCCAGCAGCTTAACAAGCGGGGGCGTCTTTTTT. Protein product: CASSLTSGGVFF. The full variable domain, rest sourced from reference TRBV7-2 and TRBJ2-2, is GAGVSQSPSNKVTEKGKDVELRCDPISGHTALYWYRQSLGQGLEFLIYFQGNSAPDKSGLPSDRFSAERTGGSVSTLTIQRTQQEDSAVYLCASSLTSGGVFFGEGSRLTVL.